This T cell receptor (beta chain) derives from a study of vaccination and CD4 T cells after COVID-19. Study outcomes and limitations: Early post-infection timepoints were not included, and relatively few convalescent patients were studied.

At the Johns Hopkins FTIC core, DNA taken from cultured CD4+ T cells was sequenced by way of the Oncomine TCR Beta short-read assay. TCRdb re-derived calls from the PCR reads in MiXCR, one entry per CDR3 protein. The sample holds around 8,800 distinct CDR3 sequences, around 60% seen once. The CDR3 sequence is 13 residues long. V lost 7 bases to trimming and J lost 4 bases, with 13 bases between them. The germline gives CDR1 MNHNS, CDR2 SASEGT. Treatment reported: approximately nine-day PBMC culture with coronavirus spike peptide pools or control peptides (ViraFEST assay). Peptide-pool expansion of antigen-specific T cells preceded TCR sequencing in ViraFEST. In its sample, this clonotype ranks as hyperexpanded. Its antigen is not known.

The rearrangement joins TRBV6-1 to TRBJ2-5, with D perhaps TRBD1 (5 bases). The sequences come from cultured CD4+ T cells from blood, collected after SARS-CoV-2 vaccination. The receptor was isolated from a human donor with COVID-19. The DNA for the CDR3 is TGTGCCAGCAAGGGGATGGGGTTAGAGACCCAGTACTTC. Translating it yields CASKGMGLETQYF.